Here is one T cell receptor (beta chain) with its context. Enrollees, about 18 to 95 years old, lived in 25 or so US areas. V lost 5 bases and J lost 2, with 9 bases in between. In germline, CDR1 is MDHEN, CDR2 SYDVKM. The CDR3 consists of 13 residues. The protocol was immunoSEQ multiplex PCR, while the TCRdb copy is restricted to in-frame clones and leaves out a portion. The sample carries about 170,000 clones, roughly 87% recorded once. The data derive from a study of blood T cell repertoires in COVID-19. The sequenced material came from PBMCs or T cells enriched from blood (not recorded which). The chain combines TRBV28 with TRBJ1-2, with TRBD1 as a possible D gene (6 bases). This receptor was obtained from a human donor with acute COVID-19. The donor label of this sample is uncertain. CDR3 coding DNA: TGTGCCAGCAGTCGAGACAGGAACTATGGCTACACCTTC. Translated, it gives CASSRDRNYGYTF.